Sequencing of this TCR beta chain was carried out in a study of persistence of HIV-infected CD4 T cells. This was the immunoSEQ version 4 assay in survey mode. Assay: immunoSEQ multiplex PCR; the TCRdb copy retains only in-frame clones and omits some. The table shows 18,000 or so clones, with around three quarters occurring only once. Cells were stimulated with CMV-infected fibroblast lysates at approximately 10 ug/mL. Responding CD4+ T cells were sorted by upregulation of both CD40 ligand and CD69. Before stimulation, PBMCs underwent CD8+ T cell depletion. Comments on this clone: Its target is unknown.

Germline CDR1 KGHDR, CDR2 SFDVKD. This CDR3 has 14 residues. With 3 bases removed from V and 10 bases from J, the gap between germline ends came to 15 bases. The gene calls are TRBV24-1 and TRBJ2-1, with D perhaps matching TRBD1 (6 bases). The sequence was obtained from an adult man with HIV who was CMV-seropositive. This specimen consisted of CD4+ T cells sorted from PBMCs after approximately 19-hour stimulation, obtained from a patient who received antiretroviral therapy. CDR3 region: CATSDDDRTQEQFF. CDR3 nucleotide sequence: TGTGCCACCAGTGATGACGACAGGACCCAAGAGCAGTTCTTC.